These T cell receptor beta chains were read from a single sample in a study of blood T cells in healthy people across ages. TCRdb reprocessed the 5' RACE reads via MiXCR and lists one record per CDR3 protein. Of about 640,000 distinct CDR3 sequences listed, roughly 58% are singletons. The sample taken for sequencing was blood. The receptors shown here come from a man aged 55-75 years in good health. The conserved cysteine and the conserved F or W are not part of the CDR3 here.

j_gene,v_gene,CDR3aa
.,TRBV2,ASQGQAGETQY
TRBJ2-7,TRBV10-3,AIGRTSDSYEQY
TRBJ2-7,TRBV10-3,AISEDNSYEQY
TRBJ2-7,TRBV3-1,ASSQGGFAYEQY
TRBJ2-7,TRBV20-1,SVGGWTYEQY
TRBJ2-7,TRBV29-1,SVPGLAGGPSKY
TRBJ1-5,TRBV6-6,ASSYSQGIHQPQH
TRBJ2-7,TRBV10-3,APPADSRPAYEQY
TRBJ2-4,TRBV6-5,ASSMAGTGLLEQY
.,TRBV2,ASPGAGRQETQY
TRBJ2-7,TRBV11-2,ASSVRYSYEQY
TRBJ2-1,TRBV4-3,ASSQDVGLRGEQF
TRBJ2-1,TRBV7-2,ASSRGRGSSYNEQF
TRBJ2-3,TRBV29-1,SVDSQGADTQY
TRBJ2-5,TRBV6-1,ASSDSKPRVGETQY
TRBJ2-1,TRBV11-2,ASSLAGPSSGQF
TRBJ2-1,TRBV3-1,ASSLGTSGGGEQF
TRBJ1-1,TRBV13,ASSLVRQGGTEAF
TRBJ2-5,TRBV9,ASSVALRVPLKGQETQY
.,TRBV11-2,ASSQDTMGSYEQY
TRBJ1-3,TRBV5-1,ASSDAGTGNTIY
TRBJ1-6,TRBV20-1,SVRTGFNSPLH
TRBJ1-4,TRBV20-1,SASDRSEKLF
TRBJ2-1,TRBV7-2,ASSPRLGPGPEQF
TRBJ1-5,TRBV2,ASSQGQGSSNQPQH
TRBJ2-5,TRBV20-1,SANGQGSLETQY
TRBJ2-2,TRBV29-1,SVGPGGTGELF
TRBJ1-2,TRBV12-3/TRBV12-4,ASRDTGVGYGYT
TRBJ1-6,TRBV28,ASSTRVGNSPLH
TRBJ2-1,TRBV20-1,SALTGGGYNEQF
TRBJ2-1,TRBV6-6,ASSYSMGGGGVNEQF